This T cell receptor (beta chain) was recorded in a study of vaccination and CD4 T cells after COVID-19. Background on the study: Post-COVID samples were collected a median roughly 100 days following diagnosis, spanning 35 to 161. Cells were stimulated with overlapping spike peptides from SARS-CoV-2, HCoV-NL63, HCoV-OC43 and HCoV-229E. Study conclusions and caveats: SARS-CoV-2-reactive clonotypes showed a nonsignificant median rise from about 20 to 38.

Sequencing of DNA taken from cultured CD4+ T cells relied on the Oncomine TCR Beta short-read assay. TCRdb re-called the PCR reads through MiXCR, storing one row per CDR3 protein. The repertoire holds approximately 15,000 distinct CDR3 sequences, around 40% seen once, with under 11% in the top ten. This clonotype came up a few times. What it binds is unknown. The treatment here: approximately 10-day PBMC culture with coronavirus spike peptide pools or control peptides (ViraFEST assay). ViraFEST used peptide pools to expand antigen-specific T cells before TCR sequencing. Looked up from germline, CDR1 is SEHNR and CDR2 is FQNEAQ (reference sequence). The CDR3 sequence is 13 residues long. V trimming: 3 bases; J trimming: 5 bases; junction bases outside the gene matches: 1.

The sequence was collected from a human donor who had recovered from COVID-19. The chain has TRBV7-9 and TRBJ1-1, with 9 bases matching TRBD1. The sequenced sample was CD4+ T cells from blood, cultured in vitro. CDR3 amino acids: CASSFDRGTEAFF. In DNA, the CDR3 is TGTGCCAGCAGCTTTGACAGGGGGACTGAAGCTTTCTTT. Full variable domain (rest looked up from reference TRBV7-9 and TRBJ1-1): DTGVSQNPRHKITKRGQNVTFRCDPISEHNRLYWYRQTLGQGPEFLTYFQNEAQLEKSRLLSDRFSAERPKGSFSTLEIQRTEQGDSAMYLCASSFDRGTEAFFGQGTRLTVV.